Following are 16 T cell receptor beta chains from one sample sequenced in a study of response to subunit inactivated influenza vaccine. MiXCR was run by TCRdb on the RT-PCR reads, yielding one entry per CDR3 protein. The sample contains 160,000 or so distinct CDR3 sequences, approximately 10% of which appear only once. This specimen consisted of non-naive T cells sorted from PBMCs, obtained roughly 47 days after vaccination. The source is a man aged 50 to 59 who received an inactivated influenza vaccine.

This clonotype appeared a single time. This may arise from a read error, as a much more abundant clone is one base away. This chain joins TRBV20-1 and TRBJ2-1, with D tentatively TRBD2 (6 bases). The CDR3 runs to 15 residues. CDR1 is DFQATT, CDR2 SNEGSKA, per germline (reference sequence). CDR3 sequence (DNA): TGCTGTGCTAGATCGGGAGCCAGCTCCTACAATGAGCAGTTCTTC. Amino acid sequence: CCARSGASSYNEQFF.

Only a few counts were recorded for this clonotype. The gene calls are TRBV2 and TRBJ2-5; 8 bases line up with TRBD2. The CDR3 has 13 amino acids. Germline loops: CDR1 SNHLY, CDR2 FYNNEI. The ends lost 7 bases at V and 4 bases at J; junction bases unmatched: 5. This chain's CDR3 is CASNTGGGETQYF. DNA of the CDR3: TGTGCCAGCAATACGGGAGGGGGAGAGACCCAGTACTTC.

This clonotype appeared a few times. This sequence joins TRBV3-1 and TRBJ1-2; D is unresolved. The CDR3 is 14 residues long. The V end lost 1 base, the J end lost 2 bases, and 8 bases lay between the germline ends. Per germline, CDR1 LGHDT and CDR2 YNNKEL (reference sequence). The CDR3 DNA reads TGTGCCAGCAGCCAAGGTGCATCGAACTATGGCTACACCTTC. Translating gives CASSQGASNYGYTF.

In this sample, this clonotype turned up a few times. V and J are TRBV7-6 and TRBJ2-2, with 11 bases identical to TRBD1. CDR1 is SGHVS, CDR2 FNYEAQ, per germline. V lost 5 bases to trimming and J lost 4 bases; unmatched junction nucleotides: 6. The CDR3 covers 16 residues. CDR3 coding DNA: TGTGCCAGCAGCCAAGGGACAGGGGGTATCACCGGGGAGCTGTTTTTT. Translating gives CASSQGTGGITGELFF.

This chain connects TRBV5-6 to TRBJ1-1; maybe TRBD1 (6 bases). With 6 bases removed from V and 1 base from J, the gap between germline ends came to 13 bases. This CDR3 comprises 14 residues. Germline-derived CDR1 and CDR2 are SGHDT and YYEEEE. The CDR3 here is CASNLQGWNTEAFF. The CDR3 bases are TGTGCCAGCAATTTGCAGGGGTGGAACACTGAAGCTTTCTTT.

The chain links TRBV20-1 to TRBJ2-5, with D perhaps TRBD1 or TRBD2 (5 bases each). The CDR3 loop spans 16 amino acids. Looked up from germline, CDR1 is DFQATT and CDR2 is SNEGSKA (reference sequence). V lost 4 bases to trimming and J lost 2 bases, with 20 bases between them. CDR3 region: CSATNTGGGGQETQYF. CDR3 nucleotides: TGCAGTGCTACTAATACAGGTGGTGGGGGTCAAGAGACCCAGTACTTC.

The CDR3 region has the DNA TGTGCCAGCAGCTTAGATCATGGTGAGCAGTTCTTC. Protein: CASSLDHGEQFF. The chain couples TRBV11-3 to TRBJ2-1; D gene unclear. V gave up 0 bases and J gave up 9 bases, with 6 bases separating them. Germline V CDR1 and CDR2: SGHNT, YENEEA. The CDR3 covers 12 residues.

This clonotype was detected many times. The chain couples TRBV20-1 to TRBJ1-1, with no clear D. Per germline, CDR1 DFQATT and CDR2 SNEGSKA (reference sequence). The CDR3 consists of 12 residues. V was clipped by 6 bases and J by 4 bases, with 12 bases between them. The CDR3 here is CSAPLEGTEAFF. DNA for the CDR3: TGCAGTGCCCCGTTGGAGGGCACTGAAGCTTTCTTT.

The V gene is TRBV3-1, the J gene TRBJ2-1; TRBD1 is a possible D gene (6 bases). Trimming stripped 11 bases from V and 4 bases from J, with 30 bases between. Germline CDR1 LGHDT, CDR2 YNNKEL (reference sequence). The CDR3 is made up of 18 amino acids. The CDR3 region is CASCQDHAYRVLYNEQFF. The DNA of the CDR3 is TGTGCCTCCTGCCAAGATCACGCCTACAGGGTATTATACAATGAGCAGTTCTTC.

At least ten counts were recorded for this clonotype. This chain uses TRBV4-1 with TRBJ2-4, with D hard to call. V was cut by 0 bases and J by 6 bases, with 12 bases left in between. Per the germline V gene, CDR1 is MGHRA and CDR2 is YSYEKL. The CDR3 extends over 15 amino acids. CDR3 sequence: CASSQDSAELNIQYF. The CDR3 coding sequence is TGCGCCAGCAGCCAAGATTCGGCGGAGCTAAACATTCAGTACTTC.

This CDR3 is CASSQGQGFTDTQYF. The CDR3 DNA sequence: TGCGCCAGCAGCCAAGGTCAGGGATTCACAGATACGCAGTATTTT. V and J are TRBV4-3 and TRBJ2-3, with D possibly TRBD1 on 5 matching bases. With 1 base removed from V and 2 bases from J, the gap between germline ends came to 10 bases. Germline assignment: CDR1 LGHNA and CDR2 YSLEER. This CDR3 region has 15 residues.

This clonotype was counted a few times. The chain links TRBV24-1 to TRBJ2-3, with a weak D call TRBD2 (5 bases). CDR1 is KGHDR and CDR2 is SFDVKD in the germline V gene. The CDR3 runs to 17 residues. Trimming removed 3 bases at V and 1 base at J, with 16 bases between. The CDR3 DNA sequence: TGTGCCACCAGTGATGCGGGCTTCCCCCCTCGCACAGATACGCAGTATTTT. Its translation is CATSDAGFPPRTDTQYF.

The genes are TRBV5-1 and TRBJ2-5; D may correspond to TRBD1 or TRBD2 (6 bases each). CDR1 is SGHRS, CDR2 YFSETQ, per germline. The CDR3 runs 15 residues. The V end was cut by 0 bases, the J end by 5 bases, with 14 bases between. The CDR3 DNA follows: TGCGCCAGCAGCTTGGCTCCGGGGGCGCAGGAGACCCAGTACTTC. Translated, it gives CASSLAPGAQETQYF.

V and J are TRBV4-2 and TRBJ1-2, with TRBD1 matching 10 bases. J was trimmed by 8 bases and V by 6 bases; bases with no gene match: 6. From germline, CDR1 is LGHNA and CDR2 YNFKEQ. CDR3 length equals 13 residues. For the CDR3, the DNA is TGTGCCAGCAGACGAGGGACAGGGGACGGCTACACCTTC. Protein: CASRRGTGDGYTF.

The V gene is TRBV2, the J gene TRBJ2-5; D is unresolved. V was clipped by 4 bases and J by 1 base, with 10 bases between them. The CDR3 extends over 14 amino acids. Germline-derived CDR1 and CDR2 are SNHLY and FYNNEI. The CDR3 DNA follows: TGTGCCAGCAGTGGTAACGGCCGCCAAGAGACCCAGTACTTC. It codes for CASSGNGRQETQYF.

The chain combines TRBV30 with TRBJ2-1, with TRBD2 matching 13 bases. The V gene's germline CDR1 is GTSNPN and CDR2 SVGIG (reference sequence). The CDR3 spans 17 residues. V was pared by 8 bases and J by 1 base, with 11 bases of the junction left unmatched. CDR3 in DNA: TGTGCCAAGGGGTCGACTAGCGGGAGGTCTTCCTACAATGAGCAGTTCTTC. Its protein product is CAKGSTSGRSSYNEQFF.